This entry lists 10 T cell receptor beta chains sequenced from one sample in a study of blood T cell repertoires in COVID-19. Clones were read by immunoSEQ multiplex PCR, and TCRdb kept only the in-frame ones, dropping some. The table shows about 150,000 clones, with just over 90% occurring only once. Input material: peripheral blood. These receptors all stem from a man aged 18 to 29 with COVID-19, enrolled during active disease.

The chain has TRBV6-2 or TRBV6-3 and TRBJ2-7; 9 nucleotides agree with TRBD1. Germline trimming cut 4 bases from V and 3 bases from J; bases unmatched to any gene: 7. Germline assignment: CDR1 MNHEY and CDR2 SVGEGT. The CDR3 sequence is 15 residues long. For the CDR3, the DNA is TGTGCCAGCAGTTCTCTCAAGGACAGGGGCTACGAGCAGTACTTC. This codes for CASSSLKDRGYEQYF.

This clone was seen only once. The genes are TRBV7-9 and TRBJ1-1; D possibly corresponds to TRBD1 (6 bases). Germline V CDR1 and CDR2: SEHNR, FQNEAQ (reference sequence). The CDR3 totals 13 residues. The V and J ends lost 5 bases and 4 bases respectively, with 11 bases between them. Here the CDR3 reads CASSQEGGTEAFF. For the CDR3, the DNA is TGTGCCAGCAGCCAGGAAGGGGGCACTGAAGCTTTCTTT.

This clone was seen once. V gene TRBV7-6 combines with J gene TRBJ1-6; D is undetermined. This CDR3 contains 15 residues. CDR1 is SGHVS, CDR2 FNYEAQ, per germline. The V end was cut by 1 base, the J end by 4 bases, with 8 bases between. The CDR3 sequence is CASSLGQRYNSPLHF. The CDR3 DNA sequence: TGTGCCAGCAGCTTAGGACAACGGTATAATTCACCCCTCCACTTT. The variable domain in full, with the rest retrieved from reference TRBV7-6 and TRBJ1-6, is GAGVSQSPRYKVTKRGQDVALRCDPISGHVSLYWYRQALGQGPEFLTYFNYEAQQDKSGLPNDRFSAERPEGSISTLTIQRTEQRDSAMYRCASSLGQRYNSPLHFGNGTRLTVT.

This chain uses TRBV29-1 with TRBJ1-1, with 9 bases lining up with TRBD1. This CDR3 spans 15 amino acids. With V trimmed by 4 bases and J by 0 bases, 6 bases remained unmatched. Germline-derived CDR1 and CDR2 are SQVTM and ANQGSEA. In nucleotides, the CDR3 is TGCAGCGTTGGTCGGGACAGGGCGGTGAACACTGAAGCTTTCTTT. It codes for CSVGRDRAVNTEAFF.

The chain employs TRBV9 and TRBJ2-5; D may be TRBD2 (5 bases). V lost 4 bases to trimming and J lost 1 base, with 14 bases between them. Germline values: CDR1 SGDLS, CDR2 YYNGEE. This CDR3 is built from 15 residues. In DNA, the CDR3 is TGTGCCAGCAGCCCCTCTTTCGCGGGCCAAGAGACCCAGTACTTC. Translation: CASSPSFAGQETQYF.

V usage is TRBV7-6 and J usage is TRBJ2-5; 9 bases align to TRBD2. V lost 1 base, J lost 9 bases, and 3 bases stayed unmatched. In germline, CDR1 is SGHVS, CDR2 FNYEAQ. This CDR3 is built from 13 residues. CDR3 in DNA: TGTGCCAGCAGCTTAGAGGGCGGGAGGGCCCAGTACTTC. Encoded protein: CASSLEGGRAQYF.

The chain has TRBV4-3 and TRBJ1-2, with TRBD1 matching over 7 bases. With V trimmed by 4 bases and J by 6 bases, 11 bases remained unmatched. Germline-derived CDR1 and CDR2 are LGHNA and YSLEER. This CDR3 contains 15 residues. The CDR3 sequence is CASSPRTGVLHGYTF. In nucleotides, the CDR3 is TGCGCCAGCAGCCCCCGGACAGGTGTTCTCCATGGCTACACCTTC.

The CDR3 nucleotides are TGTGCCTGGGGGCAGGGGTACTCCTACGAGCAGTACTTC. It codes for CAWGQGYSYEQYF. The genes are TRBV30 and TRBJ2-7; possible D gene TRBD1, 6 bases. The CDR3 has 13 amino acids. Germline V CDR1 and CDR2: GTSNPN, SVGIG (reference sequence). V dropped 5 bases and J dropped 0 bases, with 11 bases sitting between them.

This chain connects TRBV6-5 to TRBJ2-1; no clear D gene. This CDR3 region has 15 residues. Germline lookup yields CDR1 MNHEY and CDR2 SVGAGI. V dropped 8 bases and J dropped 0 bases, with 14 bases sitting between them. The CDR3 nucleotides are TGTGCCAGCTCTACAGTTCCGAGCTCCTACAATGAGCAGTTCTTC. Protein product: CASSTVPSSYNEQFF.

V is TRBV28 and J is TRBJ2-1; 8 bases map to TRBD2. V shed 1 base, J shed 8 bases, and the junction held 7 bases outside the gene matches. Germline-derived CDR1 and CDR2 are MDHEN and SYDVKM. The CDR3 extends over 15 amino acids. CDR3 amino acids: CASSLLSGGPYEQFF. CDR3 coding DNA: TGTGCCAGCAGTTTATTGTCGGGAGGGCCCTATGAGCAGTTCTTC.